This T cell receptor beta chain was identified in a study of early stage breast cancer tumors. Whole-study results and caveats: Compared with adjacent normal breast, tumors showed about 2.5-fold denser, more clonal T cells. Commonly generated sequences made up most enriched TCRB sequences shared between patients.

Germline V gene lookup returns CDR1 LNHDA and CDR2 SQIVND (reference sequence). Trimming removed 5 bases at V and 4 bases at J, with 9 bases between. This CDR3 is built from 12 residues. Each sample had two DNA replicates, approximately 0.5 ug blood or around 1.5 ug tissue. TCRdb's copy holds only in-frame clones and misses some; the assay was immunoSEQ multiplex PCR. There are under 45,000 clones in the sample; over 70% occur only once, and approximately 7% lies in the top ten. About this clone: Its cognate antigen is unknown.

The TCR was taken from a person between 60 and 69 years old with breast cancer. The sequenced sample consisted of blood. The chain recombines TRBV19 with TRBJ2-7, with D uncertain. The CDR3 bases are TGTGCCAGTAGTGTTTCCGGGTACGAGCAGTACTTC. The encoded protein is CASSVSGYEQYF.